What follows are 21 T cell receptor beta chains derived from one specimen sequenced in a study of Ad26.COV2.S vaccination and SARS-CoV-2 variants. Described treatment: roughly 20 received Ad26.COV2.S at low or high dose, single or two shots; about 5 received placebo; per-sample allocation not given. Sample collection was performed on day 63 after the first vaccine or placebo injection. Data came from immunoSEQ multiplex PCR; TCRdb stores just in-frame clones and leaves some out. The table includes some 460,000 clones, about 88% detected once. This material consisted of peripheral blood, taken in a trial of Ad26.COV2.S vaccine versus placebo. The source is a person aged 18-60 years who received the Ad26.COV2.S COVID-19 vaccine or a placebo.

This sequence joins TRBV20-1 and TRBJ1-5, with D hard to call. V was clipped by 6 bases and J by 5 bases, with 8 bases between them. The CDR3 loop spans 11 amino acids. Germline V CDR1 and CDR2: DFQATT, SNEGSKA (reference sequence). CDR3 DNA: TGCAGTGCAAAGAAGGATCAGCCCCAGCATTTT. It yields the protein CSAKKDQPQHF.

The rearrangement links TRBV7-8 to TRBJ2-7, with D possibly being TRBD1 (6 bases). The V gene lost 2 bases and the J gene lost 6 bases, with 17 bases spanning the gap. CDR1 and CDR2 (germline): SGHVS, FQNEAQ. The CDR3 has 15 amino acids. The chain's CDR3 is CASSLYVQGTSEQYF. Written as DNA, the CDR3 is TGTGCCAGCAGCTTATATGTACAGGGTACGTCCGAGCAGTACTTC.

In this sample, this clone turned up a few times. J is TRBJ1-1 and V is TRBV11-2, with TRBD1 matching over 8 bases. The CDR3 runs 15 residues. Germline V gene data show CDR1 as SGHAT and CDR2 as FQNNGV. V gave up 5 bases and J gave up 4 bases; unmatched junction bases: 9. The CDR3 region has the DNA TGTGCCAGCAGCCACGGACAGGGACTGATCACTGAAGCTTTCTTT. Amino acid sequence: CASSHGQGLITEAFF.

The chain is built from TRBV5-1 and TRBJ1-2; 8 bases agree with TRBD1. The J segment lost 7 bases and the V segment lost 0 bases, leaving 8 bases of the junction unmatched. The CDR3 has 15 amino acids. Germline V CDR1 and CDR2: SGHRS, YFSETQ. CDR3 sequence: CASSLGDRGLGGYTF. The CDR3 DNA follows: TGCGCCAGCAGCTTGGGAGACAGGGGCCTCGGTGGCTACACCTTC.

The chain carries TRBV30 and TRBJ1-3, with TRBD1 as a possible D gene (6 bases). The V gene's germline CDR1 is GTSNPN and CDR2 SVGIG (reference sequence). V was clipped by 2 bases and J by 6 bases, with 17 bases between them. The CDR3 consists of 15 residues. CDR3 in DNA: TGTGCCTGGAGTCCTACAGGGTTTCTGGAAAACACCATATATTTT. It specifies CAWSPTGFLENTIYF.

CDR3 protein: CASSFGTGYGYTF. CDR3 coding DNA: TGTGCCAGCAGTTTCGGGACAGGGTATGGCTACACCTTC. This rearrangement joins TRBV2 to TRBJ1-2; 9 nucleotides align to TRBD1. Germline loops: CDR1 SNHLY, CDR2 FYNNEI. V dropped 5 bases and J dropped 5; count of bases not matched to a gene: 3. This CDR3 is 13 amino acids long.

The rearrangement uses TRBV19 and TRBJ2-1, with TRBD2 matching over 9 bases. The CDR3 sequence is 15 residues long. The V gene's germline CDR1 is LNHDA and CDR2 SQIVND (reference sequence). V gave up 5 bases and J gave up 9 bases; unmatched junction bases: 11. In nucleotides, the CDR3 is TGTGCCAGTAGTCTAAACCTAGCGGGAAAGGGTGAGCAGTTCTTC. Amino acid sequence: CASSLNLAGKGEQFF. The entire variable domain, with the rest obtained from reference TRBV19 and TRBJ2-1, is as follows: DGGITQSPKYLFRKEGQNVTLSCEQNLNHDAMYWYRQDPGQGLRLIYYSQIVNDFQKGDIAEGYSVSREKKESFPLTVTSAQKNPTAFYLCASSLNLAGKGEQFFGPGTRLTVL.

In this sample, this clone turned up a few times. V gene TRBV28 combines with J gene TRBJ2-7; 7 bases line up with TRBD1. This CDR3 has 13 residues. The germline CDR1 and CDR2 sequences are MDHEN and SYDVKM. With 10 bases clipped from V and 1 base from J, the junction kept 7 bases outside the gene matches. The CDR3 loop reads CATTSGQSYEQYF. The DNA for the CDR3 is TGTGCCACCACTTCGGGACAGTCCTACGAGCAGTACTTC.

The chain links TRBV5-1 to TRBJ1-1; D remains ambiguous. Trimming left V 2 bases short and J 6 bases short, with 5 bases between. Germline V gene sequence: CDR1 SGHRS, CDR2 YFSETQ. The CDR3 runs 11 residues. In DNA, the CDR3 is TGCGCCAGCAGCTTAGGACCTGAAGCTTTCTTT. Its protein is CASSLGPEAFF.

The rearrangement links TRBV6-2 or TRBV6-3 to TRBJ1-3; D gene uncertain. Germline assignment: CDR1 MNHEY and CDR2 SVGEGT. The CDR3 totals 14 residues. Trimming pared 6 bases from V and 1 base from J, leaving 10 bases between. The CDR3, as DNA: TGTGCCAGCAGCTCCGGGGTGTCTGGAAACACCATATATTTT. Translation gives CASSSGVSGNTIYF.

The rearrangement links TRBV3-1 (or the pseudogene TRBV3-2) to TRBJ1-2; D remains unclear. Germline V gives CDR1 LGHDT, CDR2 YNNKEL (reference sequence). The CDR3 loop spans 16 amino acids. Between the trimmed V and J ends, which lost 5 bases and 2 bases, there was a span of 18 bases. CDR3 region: CASSAWRGGSNYGYTF. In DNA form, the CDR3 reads TGTGCCAGCAGCGCTTGGCGGGGAGGCTCGAACTATGGCTACACCTTC.

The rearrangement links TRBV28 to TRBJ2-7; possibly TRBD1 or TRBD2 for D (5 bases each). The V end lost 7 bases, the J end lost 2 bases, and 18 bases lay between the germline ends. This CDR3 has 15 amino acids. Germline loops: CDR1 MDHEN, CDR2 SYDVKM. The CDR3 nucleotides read TGTGCCAGCAAATTACGGGACCACAGGACCTACGAGCAGTACTTC. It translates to CASKLRDHRTYEQYF.

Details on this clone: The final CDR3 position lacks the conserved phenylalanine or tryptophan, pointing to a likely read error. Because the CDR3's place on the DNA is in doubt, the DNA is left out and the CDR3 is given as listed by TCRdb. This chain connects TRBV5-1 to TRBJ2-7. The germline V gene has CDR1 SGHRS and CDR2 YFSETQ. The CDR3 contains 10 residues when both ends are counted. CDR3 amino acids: CASSQKGTCR.

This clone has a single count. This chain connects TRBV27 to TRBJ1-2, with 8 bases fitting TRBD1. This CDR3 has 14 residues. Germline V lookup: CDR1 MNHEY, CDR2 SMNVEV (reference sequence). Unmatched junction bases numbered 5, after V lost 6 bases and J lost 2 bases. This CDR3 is CASSPGGPNYGYTF. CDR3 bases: TGTGCCAGCAGCCCAGGGGGCCCCAACTATGGCTACACCTTC.

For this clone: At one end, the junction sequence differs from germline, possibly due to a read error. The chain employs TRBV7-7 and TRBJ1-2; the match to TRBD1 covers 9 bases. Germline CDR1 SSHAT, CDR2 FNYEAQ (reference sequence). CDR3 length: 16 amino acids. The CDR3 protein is CASSRTGVSPNYGYTF. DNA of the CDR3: TGTGCTAGCAGCCGGACAGGGGTATCCCCGAACTATGGCTACACCTTC.

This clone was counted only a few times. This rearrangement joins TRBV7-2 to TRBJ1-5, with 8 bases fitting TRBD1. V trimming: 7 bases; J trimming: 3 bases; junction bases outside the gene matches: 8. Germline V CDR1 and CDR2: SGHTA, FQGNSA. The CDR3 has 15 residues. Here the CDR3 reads CASTQTGAINQPQHF. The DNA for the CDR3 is TGTGCCAGCACCCAGACAGGGGCCATCAATCAGCCCCAGCATTTT.

CDR3 bases: TGTGCCAGCAGCCCGACAGGGAACACTGAAGCTTTCTTT. Translated, it gives CASSPTGNTEAFF. V and J are TRBV6-5 and TRBJ1-1, with a weak D call TRBD1 (6 bases). Germline lookup yields CDR1 MNHEY and CDR2 SVGAGI. The CDR3 runs to 13 residues. V lost 6 bases and J lost 1, with 9 bases in between.

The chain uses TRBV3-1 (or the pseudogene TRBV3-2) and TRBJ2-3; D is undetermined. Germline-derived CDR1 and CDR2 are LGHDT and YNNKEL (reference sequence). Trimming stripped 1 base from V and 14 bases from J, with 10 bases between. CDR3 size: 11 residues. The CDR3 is CASSQGLQRYF. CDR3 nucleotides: TGTGCCAGCAGCCAAGGTTTACAGAGGTATTTT.

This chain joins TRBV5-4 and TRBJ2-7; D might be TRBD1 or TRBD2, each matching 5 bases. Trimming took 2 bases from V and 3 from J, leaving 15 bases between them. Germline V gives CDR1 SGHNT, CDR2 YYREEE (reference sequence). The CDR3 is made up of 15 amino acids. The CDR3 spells CASSFSRGKFYEQYF. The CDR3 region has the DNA TGTGCCAGCAGCTTTTCTCGGGGCAAATTCTACGAGCAGTACTTC.

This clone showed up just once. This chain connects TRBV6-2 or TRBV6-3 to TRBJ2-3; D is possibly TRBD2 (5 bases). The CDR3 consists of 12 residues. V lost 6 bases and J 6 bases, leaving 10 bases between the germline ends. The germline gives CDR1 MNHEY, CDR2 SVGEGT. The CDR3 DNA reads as TGTGCCAGCAGCCGACTAACCGATACGCAGTATTTT. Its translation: CASSRLTDTQYF.

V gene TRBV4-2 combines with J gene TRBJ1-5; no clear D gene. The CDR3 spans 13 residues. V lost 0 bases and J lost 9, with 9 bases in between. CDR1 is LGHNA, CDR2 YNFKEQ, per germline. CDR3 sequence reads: CASSQETLRPQHF. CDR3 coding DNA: TGTGCCAGCAGCCAAGAGACTCTTCGGCCCCAGCATTTT.